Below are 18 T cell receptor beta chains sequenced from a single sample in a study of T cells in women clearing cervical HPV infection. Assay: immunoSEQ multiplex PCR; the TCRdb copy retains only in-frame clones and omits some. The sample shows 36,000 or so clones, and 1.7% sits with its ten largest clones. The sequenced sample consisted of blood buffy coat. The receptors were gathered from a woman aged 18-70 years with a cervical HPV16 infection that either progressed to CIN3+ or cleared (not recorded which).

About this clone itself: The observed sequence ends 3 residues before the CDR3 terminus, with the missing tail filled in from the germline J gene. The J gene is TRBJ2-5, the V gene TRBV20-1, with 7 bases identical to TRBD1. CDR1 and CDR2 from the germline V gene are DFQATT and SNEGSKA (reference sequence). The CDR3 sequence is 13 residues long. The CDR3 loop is CSLRGPSTDTQYF. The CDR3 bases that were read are TGCAGTCTTAGGGGGCCTAGCACAGATACC.

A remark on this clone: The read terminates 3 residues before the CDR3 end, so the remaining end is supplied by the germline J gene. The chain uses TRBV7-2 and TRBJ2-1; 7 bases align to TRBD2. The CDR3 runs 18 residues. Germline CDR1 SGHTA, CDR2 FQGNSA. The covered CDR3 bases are TGTGCAAGTCGCTTAGCCCGGGGGGAGAGGGATTCTTACAATGAG. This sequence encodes CASRLARGERDSYNE. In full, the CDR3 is CASRLARGERDSYNEQFF. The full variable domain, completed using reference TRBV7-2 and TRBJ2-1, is GAGVSQSPSNKVTEKGKDVELRCDPISGHTALYWYRQSLGQGLEFLIYFQGNSAPDKSGLPSDRFSAERTGGSVSTLTIQRTQQEDSAVYLCASRLARGERDSYNEQFFGPGTRLTVL.

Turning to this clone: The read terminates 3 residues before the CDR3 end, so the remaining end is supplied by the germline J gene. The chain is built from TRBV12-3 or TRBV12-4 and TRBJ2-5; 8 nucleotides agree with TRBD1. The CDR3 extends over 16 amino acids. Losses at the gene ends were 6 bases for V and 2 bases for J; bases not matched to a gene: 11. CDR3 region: CASSSGTGFIQETQYF. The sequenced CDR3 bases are TGTGCCAGCAGCTCCGGGACAGGCTTTATTCAAGAGACC.

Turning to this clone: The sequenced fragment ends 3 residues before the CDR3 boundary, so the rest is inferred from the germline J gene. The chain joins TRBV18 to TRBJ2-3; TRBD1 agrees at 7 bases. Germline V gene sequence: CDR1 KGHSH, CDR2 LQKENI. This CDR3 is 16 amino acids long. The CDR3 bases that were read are TGTGCCAGCTCACCAAGGCAGGGGGATGGCAATCAGCCG. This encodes CASSPRQGDGNQP. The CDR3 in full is CASSPRQGDGNQPQYF.

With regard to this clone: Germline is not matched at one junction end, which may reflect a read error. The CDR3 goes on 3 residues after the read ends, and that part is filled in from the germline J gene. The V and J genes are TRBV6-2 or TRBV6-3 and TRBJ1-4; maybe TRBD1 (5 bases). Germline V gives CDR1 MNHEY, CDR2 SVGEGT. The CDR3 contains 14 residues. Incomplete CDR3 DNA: TGTGTCAGCAGTTACTCACGACAGAATGAAAAA. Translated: CVSSYSRQNEK. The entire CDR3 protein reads CVSSYSRQNEKLFF.

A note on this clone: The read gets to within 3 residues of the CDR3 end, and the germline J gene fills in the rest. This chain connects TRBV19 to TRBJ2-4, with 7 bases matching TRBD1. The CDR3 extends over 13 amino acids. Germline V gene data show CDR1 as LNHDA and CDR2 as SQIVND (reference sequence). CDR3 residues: CASSISGQYGQYF. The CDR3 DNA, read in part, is TGTGCCAGTAGTATATCGGGACAGTATGGT.

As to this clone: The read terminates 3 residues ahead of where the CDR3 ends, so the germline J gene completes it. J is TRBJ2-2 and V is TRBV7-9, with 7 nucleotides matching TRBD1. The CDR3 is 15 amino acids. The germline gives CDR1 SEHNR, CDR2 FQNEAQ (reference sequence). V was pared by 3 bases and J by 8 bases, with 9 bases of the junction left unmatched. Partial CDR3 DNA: TGTGCCAGCAGCTTGGCAGGGGGTAAATTAGGGGAG. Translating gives CASSLAGGKLGE. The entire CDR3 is CASSLAGGKLGELFF.

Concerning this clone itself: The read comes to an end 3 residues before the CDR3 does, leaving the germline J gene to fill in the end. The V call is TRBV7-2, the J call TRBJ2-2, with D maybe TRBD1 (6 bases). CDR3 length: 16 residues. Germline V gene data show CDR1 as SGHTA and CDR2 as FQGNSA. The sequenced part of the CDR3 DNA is TGTGCCAGCAGCTTAGCGGGGGCAGGGGTGAATTCACCG. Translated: CASSLAGAGVNSP. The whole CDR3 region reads CASSLAGAGVNSPLFF.

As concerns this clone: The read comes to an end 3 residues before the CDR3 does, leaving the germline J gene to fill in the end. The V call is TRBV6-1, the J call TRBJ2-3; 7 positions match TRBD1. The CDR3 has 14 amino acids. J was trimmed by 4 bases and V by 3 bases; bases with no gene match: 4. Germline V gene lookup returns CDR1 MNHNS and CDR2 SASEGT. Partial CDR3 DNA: TGTGCCAGCAGTGAGGGAACAGGGGCAGATACG. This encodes CASSEGTGADT. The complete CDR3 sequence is CASSEGTGADTQYF.

CDR3: CASSWGDRAYEQYF. The part of the CDR3 DNA that was read is TGTGCCAGCAGTTGGGGGGACAGGGCATACGAG. The rearrangement uses TRBV28 and TRBJ2-7, with 9 nucleotides matching TRBD1. With the read ending 3 residues before the CDR3 end, the germline J gene is used to fill in that end. The J segment lost 4 bases and the V segment lost 4 bases, leaving 5 bases of the junction unmatched. Germline CDR1 and CDR2: MDHEN and SYDVKM. The CDR3 is 14 residues long.

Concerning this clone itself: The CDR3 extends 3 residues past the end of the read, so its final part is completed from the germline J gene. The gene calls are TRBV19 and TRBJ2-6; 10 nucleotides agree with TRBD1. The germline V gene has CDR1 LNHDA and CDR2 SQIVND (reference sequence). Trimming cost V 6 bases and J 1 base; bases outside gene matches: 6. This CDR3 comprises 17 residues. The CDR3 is CASSPGTGVSGANVLTF. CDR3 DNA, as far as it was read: TGTGCCAGTAGCCCCGGGACAGGGGTTTCTGGGGCCAACGTC.

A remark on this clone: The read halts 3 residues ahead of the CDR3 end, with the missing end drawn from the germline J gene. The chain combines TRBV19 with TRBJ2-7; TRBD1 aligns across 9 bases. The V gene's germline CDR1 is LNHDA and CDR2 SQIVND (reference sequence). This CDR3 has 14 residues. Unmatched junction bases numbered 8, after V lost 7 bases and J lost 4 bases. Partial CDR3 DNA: TGTGCCAGTAACGATCCGGGACAGGGATACGAG. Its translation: CASNDPGQGYE. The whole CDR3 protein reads CASNDPGQGYEQYF. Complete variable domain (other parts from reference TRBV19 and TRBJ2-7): DGGITQSPKYLFRKEGQNVTLSCEQNLNHDAMYWYRQDPGQGLRLIYYSQIVNDFQKGDIAEGYSVSREKKESFPLTVTSAQKNPTAFYLCASNDPGQGYEQYFGPGTRLTVT.

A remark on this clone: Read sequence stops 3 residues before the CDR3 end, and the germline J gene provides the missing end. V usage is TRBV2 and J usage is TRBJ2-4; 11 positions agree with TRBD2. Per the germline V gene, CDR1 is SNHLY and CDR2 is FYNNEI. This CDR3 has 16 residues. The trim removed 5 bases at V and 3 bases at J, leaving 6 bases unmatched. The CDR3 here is CASSSSGGIGKNIQYF. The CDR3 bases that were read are TGTGCCAGCAGTTCTAGCGGGGGGATAGGCAAAAACATT.

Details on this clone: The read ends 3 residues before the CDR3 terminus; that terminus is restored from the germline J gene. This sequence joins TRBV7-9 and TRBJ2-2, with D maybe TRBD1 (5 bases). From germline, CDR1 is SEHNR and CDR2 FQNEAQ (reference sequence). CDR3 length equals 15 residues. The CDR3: CASSRIFGREEKLFF. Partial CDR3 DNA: TGTGCCAGCAGCCGAATATTCGGCAGGGAAGAAAAG.

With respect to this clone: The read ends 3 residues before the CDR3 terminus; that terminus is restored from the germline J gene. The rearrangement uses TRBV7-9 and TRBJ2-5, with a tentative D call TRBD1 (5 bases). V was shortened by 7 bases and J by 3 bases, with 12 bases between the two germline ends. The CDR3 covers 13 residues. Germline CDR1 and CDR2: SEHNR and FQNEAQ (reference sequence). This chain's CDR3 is CASNIQEKETQYF. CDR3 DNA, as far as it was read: TGTGCCAGCAACATACAGGAGAAAGAGACC.

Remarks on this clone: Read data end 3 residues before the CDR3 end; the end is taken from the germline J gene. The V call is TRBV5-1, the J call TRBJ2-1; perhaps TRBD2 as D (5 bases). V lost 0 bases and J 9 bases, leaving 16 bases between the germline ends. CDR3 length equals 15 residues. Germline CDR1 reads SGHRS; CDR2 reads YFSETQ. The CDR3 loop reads CASSLDPSGLGEQFF. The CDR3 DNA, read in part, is TGCGCCAGCAGCTTGGATCCTTCGGGGTTGGGTGAG.

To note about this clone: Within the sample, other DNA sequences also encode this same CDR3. CDR3 DNA (partial): TGCGCCAGCAGTCAATCAGCGTCCGATAGGAGCTCCTATAATTCACCC. Translating it yields CASSQSASDRSSYNSP. The whole CDR3 reads CASSQSASDRSSYNSPLHF. The genes are TRBV23-1 and TRBJ1-6; D is ambiguous. The read gets to within 3 residues of the CDR3 end, and the germline J gene fills in the rest. TRBV23-1 is recorded as an ORF, its role being uncertain. The CDR3 sequence is 19 residues long. Trimming removed 0 bases at V and 0 bases at J, with 15 bases between.

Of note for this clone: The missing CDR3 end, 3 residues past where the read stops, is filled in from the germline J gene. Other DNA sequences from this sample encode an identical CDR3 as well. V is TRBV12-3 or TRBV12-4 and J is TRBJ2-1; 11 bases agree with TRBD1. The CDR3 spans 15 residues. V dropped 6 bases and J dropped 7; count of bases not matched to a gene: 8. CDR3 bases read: TGTGCCAGCAGCCCCGGGACAGGGGGGTGGAATGAG. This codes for CASSPGTGGWNE. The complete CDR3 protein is CASSPGTGGWNEQFF.